The 13 T cell receptor beta chains presented below share a single source sample, sequenced in a study of a mutant IDH1 vaccine in newly diagnosed glioma. For these receptors, no antigen is known. Clones were read by immunoSEQ multiplex PCR, and TCRdb kept only the in-frame ones, dropping some. The data contain tens of thousands of clones, 80% of them singletons. Time point given: week 11, during vaccination. In every dose of vaccine, 300 ug of mutant IDH1 20-mer peptide was given alongside topical imiquimod. This specimen consisted of PBMCs, obtained from a glioma patient whose treatment included an IDH1 peptide vaccine. Every receptor here comes from a man between 45 and 60 years old with glioma.

The CDR3 sequence: CASEVRGVAFF. DNA of the CDR3: TGTGCCAGCGAGGTTCGGGGGGTGGCTTTCTTT. The genes are TRBV6-6 and TRBJ1-1, with D maybe TRBD1 (5 bases). V was cut by 8 bases and J by 11 bases, with 15 bases left in between. The germline CDR1 and CDR2 sequences are MNHNY and SVGAGI (reference sequence). The CDR3 contains 11 residues.

This chain connects TRBV5-1 to TRBJ2-5; no reliable D call. The CDR3 runs 12 residues. V shed 7 bases and J shed 4 bases, with 11 bases lying between them. Germline V gene data show CDR1 as SGHRS and CDR2 as YFSETQ. The CDR3 is CASQGSGETQYF. The CDR3 DNA sequence: TGCGCCAGCCAAGGGTCCGGAGAGACCCAGTACTTC.

V is TRBV6-1 and J is TRBJ2-1; 8 positions agree with TRBD1. The CDR3 covers 14 residues. Germline CDR1 is MNHNS and CDR2 is SASEGT. V was clipped by 1 base and J by 7 bases; unmatched bases: 3. The CDR3 bases are TGTGCCAGCAGTGAAGGGAACAGGGGGAATGAGCAGTTCTTC. Translated: CASSEGNRGNEQFF.

There are a few counts of this clone. This chain uses TRBV5-4 with TRBJ1-1, with a weak D call TRBD1 (5 bases). CDR3 length: 15 residues. Germline-derived CDR1 and CDR2 are SGHNT and YYREEE (reference sequence). V was clipped by 1 base and J by 6 bases, with 16 bases between them. In DNA, the CDR3 is TGTGCCAGCAGCTTGCAGGGTATAATGACGGCTGAAGCTTTCTTT. Translation gives CASSLQGIMTAEAFF.

The gene calls are TRBV6-5 and TRBJ2-7; unclear D gene. V lost 7 bases to trimming and J lost 6 bases, with 16 bases between them. Germline CDR1 reads MNHEY; CDR2 reads SVGAGI. The CDR3 covers 13 residues. CDR3 nucleotides: TGTGCCAGCACCCGAGGACCCTCGGGCGAGCAGTACTTC. Translated: CASTRGPSGEQYF.

The chain carries TRBV2 and TRBJ2-7; no definite D call. Germline V gene sequence: CDR1 SNHLY, CDR2 FYNNEI. V lost 4 bases to trimming and J lost 3 bases, with 7 bases between them. The CDR3 is made up of 12 amino acids. The CDR3 loop reads CASSGHNYEQYF. CDR3 sequence (DNA): TGTGCCAGCAGTGGTCACAACTACGAGCAGTACTTC.

The CDR3 nucleotides read TGTGCCAGCACTGAGGACTTAGCGGGAGGGCCTAAGGAAGATACGCAGTATTTT. It translates to CASTEDLAGGPKEDTQYF. This chain uses TRBV27 with TRBJ2-3, with TRBD2 identical over 11 bases. Germline V gene lookup returns CDR1 MNHEY and CDR2 SMNVEV (reference sequence). V trimming: 7 bases; J trimming: 5 bases; junction bases outside the gene matches: 17. The CDR3 is made up of 18 amino acids.

The rearrangement uses TRBV28 and TRBJ2-5; D unresolved. This CDR3 spans 13 amino acids. Between the trimmed V and J ends, which lost 6 bases and 5 bases, there was a span of 13 bases. Germline V lookup: CDR1 MDHEN, CDR2 SYDVKM. The CDR3 bases are TGTGCCAGCAGACCTAACTCGTGGGAGACCCAGTACTTC. This translates into CASRPNSWETQYF.

The DNA of the CDR3 is TGTGCCTGGCAGGGCACTAATAGCAATCAGCCCCAGCATTTT. It encodes CAWQGTNSNQPQHF. This rearrangement joins TRBV30 to TRBJ1-5; possible D gene TRBD1, 5 bases. Germline lookup yields CDR1 GTSNPN and CDR2 SVGIG (reference sequence). This CDR3 is built from 14 residues. Trimming stripped 5 bases from V and 0 bases from J, with 11 bases between.

The chain links TRBV28 to TRBJ2-7; D is unclear. In germline, CDR1 is MDHEN, CDR2 SYDVKM. The CDR3 contains 15 residues. The ends were cut back, 3 bases at V and 1 base at J, with 13 bases in the middle. The CDR3: CASSLGPGLSYEQYF. CDR3 sequence (DNA): TGTGCCAGCAGTTTGGGTCCGGGTTTATCCTACGAGCAGTACTTC.

This rearrangement joins TRBV23-1 to TRBJ2-7; no definite D call. TRBV23-1 is flagged as an ORF with uncertain function. The CDR3 is 15 amino acids. V was shortened by 0 bases and J by 3 bases, with 12 bases between the two germline ends. The CDR3 reads CASSQSQGRIYEQYF. CDR3 DNA: TGCGCCAGCAGTCAATCCCAAGGGCGGATCTACGAGCAGTACTTC.

The rearrangement joins TRBV28 to TRBJ2-4; D call uncertain. The CDR3 length is 14 residues. V dropped 6 bases and J dropped 0 bases, with 9 bases sitting between them. Germline V gene sequence: CDR1 MDHEN, CDR2 SYDVKM. The CDR3 coding sequence is TGTGCCAGCAGAATGACCCTAGCCAAAAACATTCAGTACTTC. Translating it yields CASRMTLAKNIQYF. Full variable domain (rest looked up from reference TRBV28 and TRBJ2-4): DVKVTQSSRYLVKRTGEKVFLECVQDMDHENMFWYRQDPGLGLRLIYFSYDVKMKEKGDIPEGYSVSREKKERFSLILESASTNQTSMYLCASRMTLAKNIQYFGAGTRLSVL.

The chain joins TRBV18 to TRBJ2-4; D is perhaps TRBD1 (6 bases). Germline CDR1 and CDR2: KGHSH and LQKENI. The CDR3 has 14 residues. Deletions cut 1 base from V and 8 bases from J, with 12 bases between. The CDR3 reads CASSPRPGADIQYF. The CDR3 DNA sequence: TGTGCCAGCTCACCACGGCCAGGGGCGGACATTCAGTACTTC.